Following are 25 T cell receptor beta chains from one sample sequenced in a study of blood T cells in healthy people across ages. It was with a sample-barcoded 5' primer and a J-beta primer mix that a second PCR of roughly 7 to 12 cycles was run. Each CDR3 protein gets one entry after TCRdb re-called the 5' RACE reads with MiXCR. The sample lists some 730,000 distinct CDR3 sequences, about a fifth occurring once. Material for sequencing was blood. Receptors originate from a man in his 70s in good health.

In its sample, this clonotype was seen a few times. The CDR3 DNA is TGTGCCAGCTCACCCCGAGGAGGGGACCAAGAGACCCAGTACTTC. It is translated as CASSPRGGDQETQYF. V is TRBV18 and J is TRBJ2-5; weak D call: TRBD2 (6 bases). CDR3 length: 15 amino acids. V lost 3 bases and J lost 0, with 11 bases in between. Germline lookup yields CDR1 KGHSH and CDR2 LQKENI. Together with reference TRBV18 and TRBJ2-5, the CDR3 gives the full variable domain: NAGVMQNPRHLVRRRGQEARLRCSPMKGHSHVYWYRQLPEEGLKFMVYLQKENIIDESGMPKERFSAEFPKEGPSILRIQQVVRGDSAAYFCASSPRGGDQETQYFGPGTRLLVL.

V gene TRBV5-1 combines with J gene TRBJ1-1, with D uncertain. The germline V gene encodes CDR1 SGHRS and CDR2 YFSETQ. The CDR3 has 14 residues. The V end lost 2 bases, the J end lost 4 bases, and 12 bases lay between the germline ends. The CDR3 region has the DNA TGCGCCAGCAGCTTCGGGGAGGGCGTCACTGAAGCTTTCTTT. It codes for CASSFGEGVTEAFF.

This clonotype was seen once. This chain links TRBV6-5 with TRBJ2-7; a weak D match, TRBD1 (5 bases). CDR1 is MNHEY and CDR2 is SVGAGI in the germline V gene. This CDR3 has 14 amino acids. V was pared by 2 bases and J by 2 bases, with 10 bases between. CDR3 amino acids: CASSYAQGPYEQYV. The CDR3 coding sequence is TGTGCCAGCAGTTACGCCCAGGGCCCCTACGAGCAGTACGTC.

The chain recombines TRBV10-3 with TRBJ1-1; D might be TRBD1 (5 bases). The germline V gene has CDR1 ENHRY and CDR2 SYGVKD. The CDR3 has 14 amino acids. V was cut by 2 bases and J by 6 bases, with 13 bases left in between. CDR3 DNA: TGTGCCATCAGTGAGGTTGGGGCTAACGCTGAAGCTTTCTTT. It encodes CAISEVGANAEAFF.

This clonotype was detected a few times. In nucleotides, the CDR3 is TGCCCAGGCTGGGAGACCCAGTACTTC. Translating it yields CPGWETQYF. The chain employs TRBV29-1 and TRBJ2-5; D remains unclear. This CDR3 is 9 amino acids long. The germline gives CDR1 SQVTM, CDR2 ANQGSEA.

The chain combines TRBV10-3 with TRBJ2-2; D call uncertain. CDR3 size: 13 residues. Germline V lookup: CDR1 ENHRY, CDR2 SYGVKD. Trimming removed 7 bases at V and 1 base at J, with 7 bases between. In DNA form, the CDR3 reads TGTGCCATCATGTCTGGGAACACCGGGGAGCTGTTTTTT. Translation: CAIMSGNTGELFF.

The chain uses TRBV12-3 or TRBV12-4 and TRBJ2-4; the D call may be TRBD1 or TRBD2 (5 bases each). V was pared by 5 bases and J by 8 bases, with 16 bases between. The CDR3 has 14 residues. The CDR3 bases are TGTGCCAGCAGTCACACGGGGCCCAGGGACATTCAGTACTTC. Its translation is CASSHTGPRDIQYF.

The rearrangement uses TRBV20-1 and TRBJ1-1; D gene ambiguous. The CDR3 runs 14 residues. The germline V and J ends were trimmed by 1 base and 6 bases, with 15 bases remaining between them. The germline V gene has CDR1 DFQATT and CDR2 SNEGSKA (reference sequence). DNA of the CDR3: TGCAGTGCTAGAGCTTCGATTGACCAGCCTGAAGCTTTCTTT. Protein: CSARASIDQPEAFF.

This clonotype showed up many times. This chain uses TRBV7-2 with TRBJ2-3; 7 nucleotides align to TRBD2. Germline V CDR1 and CDR2: SGHTA, FQGNSA. After removal of 6 bases from V and 10 bases from J, the junction contained 10 bases not matched to a gene. The length of the CDR3 is 13 residues. The CDR3 here is CASRNLAEPAQYF. CDR3 nucleotides: TGTGCCAGCAGGAACCTAGCGGAGCCAGCGCAGTATTTT.

This clonotype was found many times. The CDR3 DNA is TGTGCCAGCAGTTTATATGGGTCGACTGCAACTAATGAAAAACTGTTTTTT. Translation gives CASSLYGSTATNEKLFF. The chain uses TRBV12-3 or TRBV12-4 and TRBJ1-4; D is unresolved. This CDR3 spans 17 amino acids. V lost 2 bases and J 0 bases, leaving 13 bases between the germline ends.

This clonotype has a handful of counts. This chain uses TRBV6-6 with TRBJ2-7; D is possibly TRBD1 (5 bases). The CDR3 spans 13 residues. Germline values: CDR1 MNHNY, CDR2 SVGAGI (reference sequence). V dropped 4 bases and J dropped 6 bases, with 13 bases sitting between them. In nucleotides, the CDR3 is TGTGCCAGCAGTTCCCCAGGGAAGGGCGAGCAGTACGTC. It encodes CASSSPGKGEQYV.

The chain is built from TRBV28 and TRBJ2-7; 7 nucleotides line up with TRBD1. The J call may not be correct, given that the DNA end is closer to TRBJ2-1. The CDR3 runs 15 residues. Germline assignment: CDR1 MDHEN and CDR2 SYDVKM. CDR3 coding DNA: TGTGCCAGCAGTTCTCCGACAGGGTTACGAAATGAGCAGTTCTTC. This gives the protein CASSSPTGLRNEQFF.

The chain employs TRBV7-9 and TRBJ1-1; 10 positions agree with TRBD1. Unmatched junction bases numbered 6, after V lost 3 bases and J lost 8 bases. This CDR3 region has 14 residues. Germline CDR1 is SEHNR and CDR2 is FQNEAQ (reference sequence). The CDR3 spells CASSLTGGPREAFF. CDR3 nucleotide sequence: TGTGCCAGCAGCTTGACAGGGGGCCCGCGCGAAGCTTTCTTT.

The gene calls are TRBV7-7 and TRBJ2-2; D remains unclear. This CDR3 comprises 14 residues. Germline V gene data show CDR1 as SSHAT and CDR2 as FNYEAQ (reference sequence). V gave up 2 bases and J gave up 4 bases, with 8 bases separating them. The CDR3: CASSLYSTTGELFF. CDR3 DNA sequence: TGTGCCAGCAGCTTATATAGTACCACCGGGGAGCTGTTTTTT.

The chain couples TRBV12-3 or TRBV12-4 to TRBJ2-3; 7 positions agree with TRBD1. This CDR3 region has 13 residues. The J segment lost 15 bases and the V segment lost 2 bases, leaving 11 bases of the junction unmatched. The DNA of the CDR3 is TGTGCCAGCAGTTTATGGGGGACAGATGTGGAATATTTT. It specifies CASSLWGTDVEYF.

V gene TRBV12-3 or TRBV12-4 combines with J gene TRBJ2-2, with a weak D call TRBD1 (8 bases). CDR3 length: 14 amino acids. V was trimmed by 10 bases and J by 5 bases, leaving 17 bases between them. CDR3 amino acids: CANSQGGRTGELFF. The CDR3 region has the DNA TGTGCCAACTCACAGGGGGGGCGGACCGGGGAGCTGTTTTTT.

This clonotype was counted only a few times. DNA of the CDR3: TGTGCCAGTAGTCCCGGATTTAATGAAAAACTGTTTTTT. As protein: CASSPGFNEKLFF. The rearrangement uses TRBV19 and TRBJ1-4, with unresolved D. V was clipped by 5 bases and J by 4 bases, with 8 bases between them. This CDR3 comprises 13 residues. Germline V lookup: CDR1 LNHDA, CDR2 SQIVND (reference sequence).

This clonotype appeared a few times. This chain uses TRBV7-8 with TRBJ1-6, with D unresolved. V was pared by 4 bases and J by 5 bases, with 3 bases between. The CDR3 loop spans 12 amino acids. CDR1 SGHVS and CDR2 FQNEAQ come from the germline V gene. CDR3: CASSSDNSPLHF. CDR3 sequence (DNA): TGTGCCAGCAGCTCGGATAATTCACCCCTCCACTTT.

This clonotype turned up a few times. The chain couples TRBV12-3 or TRBV12-4 to TRBJ2-2; 10 bases fit TRBD1. The CDR3 runs 16 residues. Unmatched junction bases numbered 10, after V lost 5 bases and J lost 7 bases. DNA of the CDR3: TGTGCCAGCAGTCAACCGGACAGGGGGACTGTCGGGGAGCTGTTTTTT. Protein product: CASSQPDRGTVGELFF.

This clonotype was observed a handful of times. The gene calls are TRBV19 and TRBJ1-2; TRBD1 matches at 7 bases. The trim removed 6 bases at V and 5 bases at J, leaving 9 bases unmatched. In germline, CDR1 is LNHDA, CDR2 SQIVND (reference sequence). The CDR3 has 14 amino acids. The CDR3 DNA is TGTGCCAGTAGCCAGGGACAGTCTTTTTATGGCTACACCTTC. Translating gives CASSQGQSFYGYTF.

A few counts support this clonotype. This chain uses TRBV5-5 with TRBJ1-4; perhaps TRBD1 as D (6 bases). V shed 0 bases and J shed 3 bases, with 12 bases lying between them. CDR1 is SGHKS and CDR2 is YYEKEE in the germline V gene (reference sequence). The CDR3 is 16 amino acids. CDR3 bases: TGTGCCAGCAGCTTGGCCTGGGGGGCAGCTAATGAAAAACTGTTTTTT. Translation gives CASSLAWGAANEKLFF.

The chain has TRBV6-1 and TRBJ2-6; D not resolved. The germline V gene has CDR1 MNHNS and CDR2 SASEGT. The CDR3 sequence is 14 residues long. Trimming left V 8 bases short and J 1 base short, with 9 bases between. The CDR3: CASSASSGANVLTF. The DNA for the CDR3 is TGTGCCAGCTCCGCTAGTTCTGGGGCCAACGTCCTGACTTTC.

The sample holds a few counts of this clonotype. The rearrangement joins TRBV18 to TRBJ1-1; D is possibly TRBD1 (6 bases). The V gene's germline CDR1 is KGHSH and CDR2 LQKENI. V was cut by 3 bases and J by 0 bases, with 14 bases left in between. The CDR3 loop spans 16 amino acids. CDR3 protein: CASSPLRDTLNTEAFF. CDR3 coding DNA: TGTGCCAGCTCACCCCTCCGGGACACTTTGAACACTGAAGCTTTCTTT.

The CDR3 coding sequence is TGTGCCACCAAGCAGGGGGCGAACTACGAGCAGTACTTC. The encoded protein is CATKQGANYEQYF. The chain is built from TRBV2 and TRBJ2-7, with 8 bases that match TRBD1. After removal of 10 bases from V and 3 bases from J, the junction contained 8 bases not matched to a gene. Germline V gene sequence: CDR1 SNHLY, CDR2 FYNNEI. This CDR3 region has 13 residues.

The chain carries TRBV5-6 and TRBJ1-2; unclear D gene. Germline V gene sequence: CDR1 SGHDT, CDR2 YYEEEE. V dropped 4 bases and J dropped 0 bases, with 10 bases sitting between them. This CDR3 spans 14 amino acids. CDR3 loop: CASSPVRTNYGYTF. DNA of the CDR3: TGTGCCAGCAGCCCCGTCAGGACTAACTATGGCTACACCTTC. The full variable domain, rest sourced from reference TRBV5-6 and TRBJ1-2, is DAGVTQSPTHLIKTRGQQVTLRCSPKSGHDTVSWYQQALGQGPQFIFQYYEEEERQRGNFPDRFSGHQFPNYSSELNVNALLLGDSALYLCASSPVRTNYGYTFGSGTRLTVV.